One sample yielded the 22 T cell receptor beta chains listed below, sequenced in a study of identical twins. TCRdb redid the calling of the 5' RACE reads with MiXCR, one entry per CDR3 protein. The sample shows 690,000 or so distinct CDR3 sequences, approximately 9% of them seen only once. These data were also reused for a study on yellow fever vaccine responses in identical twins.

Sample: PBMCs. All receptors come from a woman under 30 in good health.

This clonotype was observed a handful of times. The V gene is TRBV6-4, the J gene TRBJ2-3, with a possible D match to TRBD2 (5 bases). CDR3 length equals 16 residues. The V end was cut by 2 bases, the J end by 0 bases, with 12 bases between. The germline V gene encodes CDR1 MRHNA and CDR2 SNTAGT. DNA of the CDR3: TGTGCCAGCAGTGACCTCAATGGCGGGAGCACAGATACGCAGTATTTT. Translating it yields CASSDLNGGSTDTQYF.

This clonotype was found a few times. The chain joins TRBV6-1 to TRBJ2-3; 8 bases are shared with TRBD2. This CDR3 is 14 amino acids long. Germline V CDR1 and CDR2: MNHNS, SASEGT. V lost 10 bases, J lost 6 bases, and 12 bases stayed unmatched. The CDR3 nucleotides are TGTGCCACACGGGGGGGGGGCTGGGTCGATACGCAGTATTTT. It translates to CATRGGGWVDTQYF.

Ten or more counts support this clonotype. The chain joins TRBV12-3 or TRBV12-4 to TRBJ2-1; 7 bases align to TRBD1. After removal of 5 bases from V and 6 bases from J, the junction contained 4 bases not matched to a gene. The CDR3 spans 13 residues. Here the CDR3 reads CASSAYRGNEQFF. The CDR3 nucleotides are TGTGCCAGCAGTGCCTACAGGGGCAATGAGCAGTTCTTC.

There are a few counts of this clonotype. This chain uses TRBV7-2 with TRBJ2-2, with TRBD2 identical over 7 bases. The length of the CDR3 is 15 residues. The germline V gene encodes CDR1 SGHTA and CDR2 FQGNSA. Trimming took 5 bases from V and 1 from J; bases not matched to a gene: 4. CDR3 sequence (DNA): TGTGCCAGCAGCCGGACTAGTAGGAACACCGGGGAGCTGTTTTTT. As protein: CASSRTSRNTGELFF.

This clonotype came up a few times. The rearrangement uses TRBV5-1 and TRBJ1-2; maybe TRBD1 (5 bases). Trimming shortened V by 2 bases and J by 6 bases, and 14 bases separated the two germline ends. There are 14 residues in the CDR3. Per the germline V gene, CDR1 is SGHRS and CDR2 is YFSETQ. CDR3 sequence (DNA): TGCGCCAGCAGCTTAACGACAGAGATGGATGGCTACACCTTC. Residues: CASSLTTEMDGYTF.

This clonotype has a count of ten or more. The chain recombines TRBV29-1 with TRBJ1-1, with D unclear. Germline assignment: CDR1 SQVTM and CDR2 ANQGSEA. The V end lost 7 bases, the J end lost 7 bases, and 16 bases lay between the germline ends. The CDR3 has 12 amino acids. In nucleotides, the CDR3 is TGCAGCGCCAACGAGGCTAAGGGTGAAGCTTTCTTT. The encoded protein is CSANEAKGEAFF.

The CDR3 loop is CASSLDRDSQRAFF. The CDR3 DNA reads as TGTGCCAGCAGTCTGGACCGGGACAGCCAAAGGGCTTTCTTT. The J gene is TRBJ1-1, the V gene TRBV27, with 7 bases that match TRBD1. Per germline, CDR1 MNHEY and CDR2 SMNVEV (reference sequence). This CDR3 has 14 amino acids. Trimming removed 5 bases from V and 11 bases from J; junction bases left unmatched: 14.

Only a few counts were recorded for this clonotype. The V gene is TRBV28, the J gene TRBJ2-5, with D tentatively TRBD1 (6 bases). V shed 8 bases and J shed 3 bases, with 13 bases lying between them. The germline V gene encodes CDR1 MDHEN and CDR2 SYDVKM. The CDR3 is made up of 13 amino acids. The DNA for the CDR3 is TGTGCCAGCGGACCACAGGGAGAAGAGACCCAGTACTTC. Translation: CASGPQGEETQYF.

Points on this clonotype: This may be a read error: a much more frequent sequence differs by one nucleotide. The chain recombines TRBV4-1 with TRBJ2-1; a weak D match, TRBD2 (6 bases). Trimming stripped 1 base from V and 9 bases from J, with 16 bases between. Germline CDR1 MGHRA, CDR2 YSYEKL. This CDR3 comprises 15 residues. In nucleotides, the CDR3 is TGCGCCAGCAGCCAAGTTCTAGCGACCGGGGTTGAGCAGTTCTTC. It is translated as CASSQVLATGVEQFF.

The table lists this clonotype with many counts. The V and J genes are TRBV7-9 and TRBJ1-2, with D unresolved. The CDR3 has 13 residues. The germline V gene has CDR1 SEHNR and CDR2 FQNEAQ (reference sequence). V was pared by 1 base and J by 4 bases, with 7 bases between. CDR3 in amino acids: CASSLGPTYGYTF. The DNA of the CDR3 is TGTGCCAGCAGCTTAGGACCGACCTATGGCTACACCTTC.

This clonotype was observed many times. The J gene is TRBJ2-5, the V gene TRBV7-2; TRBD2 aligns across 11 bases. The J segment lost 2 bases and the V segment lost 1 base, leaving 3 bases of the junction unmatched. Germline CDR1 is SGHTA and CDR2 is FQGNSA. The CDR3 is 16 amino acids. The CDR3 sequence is CASSLVGTSGQETQYF. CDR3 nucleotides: TGTGCCAGCAGCTTAGTGGGGACTAGCGGTCAAGAGACCCAGTACTTC.

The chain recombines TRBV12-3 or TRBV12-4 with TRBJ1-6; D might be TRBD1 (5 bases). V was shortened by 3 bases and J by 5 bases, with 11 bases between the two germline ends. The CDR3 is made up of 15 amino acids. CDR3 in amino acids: CASSFPQADNSPLHF. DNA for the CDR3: TGTGCCAGCAGTTTTCCACAGGCCGATAATTCACCCCTCCACTTT.

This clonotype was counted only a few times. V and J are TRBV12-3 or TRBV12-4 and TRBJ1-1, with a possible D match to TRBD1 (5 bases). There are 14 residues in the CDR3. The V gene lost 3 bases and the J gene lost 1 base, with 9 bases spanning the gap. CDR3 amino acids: CASSFRVPNTEAFF. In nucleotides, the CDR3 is TGTGCCAGCAGTTTCAGGGTCCCGAACACTGAAGCTTTCTTT.

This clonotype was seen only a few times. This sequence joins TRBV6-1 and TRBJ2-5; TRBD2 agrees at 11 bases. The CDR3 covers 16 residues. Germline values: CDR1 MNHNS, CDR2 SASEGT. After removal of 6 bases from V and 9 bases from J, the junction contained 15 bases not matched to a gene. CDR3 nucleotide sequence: TGTGCCAGCAGGACGATCCCTACTAGCGGGAGTCAACCCCAGTACTTC. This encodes CASRTIPTSGSQPQYF.

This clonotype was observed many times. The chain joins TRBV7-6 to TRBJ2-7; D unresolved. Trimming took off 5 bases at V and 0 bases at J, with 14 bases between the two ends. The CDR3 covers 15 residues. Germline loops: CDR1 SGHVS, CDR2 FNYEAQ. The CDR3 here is CASSAEARSSYEQYF. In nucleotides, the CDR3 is TGTGCCAGCAGCGCAGAAGCCAGGAGCTCCTACGAGCAGTACTTC.

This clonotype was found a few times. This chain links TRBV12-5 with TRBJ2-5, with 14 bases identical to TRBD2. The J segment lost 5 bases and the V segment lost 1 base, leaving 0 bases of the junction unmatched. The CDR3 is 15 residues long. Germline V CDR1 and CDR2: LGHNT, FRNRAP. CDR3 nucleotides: TGTGCTAGTGGTTTGGGACTAGCGGGGGGGGAGACCCAGTACTTC. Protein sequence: CASGLGLAGGETQYF.

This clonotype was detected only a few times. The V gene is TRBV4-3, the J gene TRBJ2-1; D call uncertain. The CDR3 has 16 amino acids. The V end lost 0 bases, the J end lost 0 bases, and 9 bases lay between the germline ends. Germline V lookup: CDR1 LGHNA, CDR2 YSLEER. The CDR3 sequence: CASSQDLVLSYNEQFF. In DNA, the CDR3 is TGCGCCAGCAGCCAAGATCTTGTACTCTCCTACAATGAGCAGTTCTTC.

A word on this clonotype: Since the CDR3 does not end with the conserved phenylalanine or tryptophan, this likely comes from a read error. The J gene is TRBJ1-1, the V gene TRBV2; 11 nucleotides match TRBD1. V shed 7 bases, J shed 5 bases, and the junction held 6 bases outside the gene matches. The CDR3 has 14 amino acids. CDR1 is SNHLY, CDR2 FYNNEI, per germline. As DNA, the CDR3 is TGTGCCAGCATGCGGACAGGGGGCAATACTGAAGCTTTCTCT. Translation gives CASMRTGGNTEAFS.

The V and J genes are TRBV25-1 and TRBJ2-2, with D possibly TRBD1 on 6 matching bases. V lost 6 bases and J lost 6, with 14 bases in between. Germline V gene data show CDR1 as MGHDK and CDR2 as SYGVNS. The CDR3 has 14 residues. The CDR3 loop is CASRGLTGAGELFF. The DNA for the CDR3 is TGTGCCAGCAGGGGGTTGACAGGTGCCGGGGAGCTGTTTTTT.

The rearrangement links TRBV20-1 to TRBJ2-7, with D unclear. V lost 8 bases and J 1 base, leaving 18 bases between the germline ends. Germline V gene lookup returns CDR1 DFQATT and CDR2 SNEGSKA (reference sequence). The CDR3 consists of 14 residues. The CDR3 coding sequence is TGCAGTCCAAAAGCCCCGGACCTATCCTACGAGCAGTACTTC. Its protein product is CSPKAPDLSYEQYF.

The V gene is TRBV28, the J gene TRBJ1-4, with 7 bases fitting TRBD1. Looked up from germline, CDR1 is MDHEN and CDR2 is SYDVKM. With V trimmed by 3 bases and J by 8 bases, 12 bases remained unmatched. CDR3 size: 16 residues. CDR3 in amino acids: CASSFLGDRVKEKLFF. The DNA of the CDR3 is TGTGCCAGCAGTTTCTTGGGAGACAGGGTCAAGGAAAAACTGTTTTTT.

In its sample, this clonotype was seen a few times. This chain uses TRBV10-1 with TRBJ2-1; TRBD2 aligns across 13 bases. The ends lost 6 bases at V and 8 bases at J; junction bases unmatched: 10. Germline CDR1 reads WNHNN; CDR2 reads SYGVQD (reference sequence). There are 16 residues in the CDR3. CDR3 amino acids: CASSPRGLAGVDEQFF. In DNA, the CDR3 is TGCGCCAGCAGCCCACGCGGACTAGCGGGAGTTGATGAGCAGTTCTTC.